Detailed here is one T cell receptor beta chain. Its antigen is not identified. V lost 0 bases and J lost 5, with 16 bases in between. The CDR3 is 16 amino acids. Germline-derived CDR1 and CDR2 are MNHNY and SVGAGI (reference sequence). The record originates from a study of cytomegalovirus exposure and HLA in healthy donors. General observations from the study: The classifier reportedly diagnosed cytomegalovirus status with high specificity and sensitivity. Whilst most TCR sequences proved rare, a subset of public TCRs occurred across many donors.

Primers included in the PCR were 60 Vbeta and 13 Jbeta primers. Sequencing was performed with immunoSEQ multiplex PCR; in TCRdb, only in-frame clones are kept and a portion is missing. The sample carries 70,000 to 95,000 clones, approximately 84% recorded once. The clonotype comes from a woman under 30 in good health and CMV-seropositive. This rearrangement joins TRBV6-6 to TRBJ2-5, with D perhaps TRBD2 (6 bases). Sequenced sample: PBMCs. The CDR3 loop reads CASSYSGGHAGETQYF. The DNA for the CDR3 is TGTGCCAGCAGTTACTCGGGGGGTCACGCCGGGGAGACCCAGTACTTC.